This T cell receptor beta chain appears in the sequencing data of a study of early T cells in non-severe SARS-CoV-2 infection. Each single cDNA molecule received a unique molecular identifier. Using its own MiXCR run on the 5' RACE reads, TCRdb lists one record per CDR3 protein. The sample yields around 57,000 distinct CDR3 sequences, 5% to 6.5% seen once. The CDR3 totals 13 residues. V lost 3 bases, J lost 10 bases, and 14 bases lay in between. CDR1 SNHLY and CDR2 FYNNEI come from the germline V gene. Specimen: whole blood, collected at baseline. The sequence was obtained from an adult who was a healthcare worker with PCR-confirmed SARS-CoV-2 infection or an uninfected control (not recorded which). The V gene is TRBV2, the J gene TRBJ2-3; D is undetermined. The CDR3 sequence is CASSENRREAQYF. The DNA for the CDR3 is TGTGCCAGCAGTGAGAATAGACGTGAGGCGCAGTATTTT.